The clone carrying this TCR beta chain has a handful of counts. Its antigen is still unknown. The CDR3 sequence is 13 residues long. Per germline, CDR1 DFQATT and CDR2 SNEGSKA (reference sequence). Unmatched junction bases numbered 8, after V lost 6 bases and J lost 4 bases. TCRdb re-analysed the 5' RACE reads in MiXCR, keeping a single row per CDR3 protein. Seen here are fewer than 7,500 distinct CDR3 sequences, approximately 21% observed once, and the top ten hold roughly 18%. Documented time point: sample taken at primary tumor resection. Tumor, nontumor lung or frozen PBMC supplied whole RNA, sequenced without sorting. The data stem from a study of spatial heterogeneity in lung cancer. Study-wide results and limits: Tumor TCRs that were ubiquitous and expanded showed up in blood more at resection than follow-up.

The chain uses TRBV20-1 and TRBJ2-5, with 7 bases fitting TRBD2. This clonotype originated in a female donor with early-stage non-small cell lung cancer. Sequenced material: PBMCs, taken at surgery. As DNA, the CDR3 is TGCAGTGCCGGACCAGCGGGGTCAGAGACCCAGTACTTC. Protein sequence: CSAGPAGSETQYF.